The next 6 T cell receptor beta chains were all read from a single sample in a study of regulatory T cells in long-lasting Graves disease. Assembly of TCR beta libraries relied on iRepertoire HTBI primers together with Arm-PCR of CDR3 regions. TCRdb ran MiXCR on the multiplex PCR reads and lists one entry per CDR3 protein. The sample consists of some 470,000 distinct CDR3 sequences, around a fifth of them appearing once. Time point defined: persistent/refractory GD, antithyroid drugs over 5 years with positive TRAb. Following extraction of RNA from PBMCs, that RNA was used to make the TCR library. The sample consisted of peripheral blood mononuclear cells (PBMCs), taken when the disease was refractory, from a patient treated with antithyroid drugs. The receptor source for this set is a female donor with Graves disease.

This clonotype has just a few counts. This may be a read error: a much more frequent sequence differs by one nucleotide. The chain has TRBV28 and TRBJ2-5; no clear D. Trimming took off 6 bases at V and 1 base at J, with 12 bases between the two ends. This CDR3 contains 14 residues. The germline CDR1 and CDR2 sequences are MDHEN and SYDVKM. The CDR3 nucleotides are TGTGCCAGCAGGCCTGGAGCAACCCAAGAGACCCAGTACTTC. Amino acids: CASRPGATQETQYF.

The V and J genes are TRBV4-1 and TRBJ1-5; D is undetermined. The CDR3 has 13 amino acids. With 1 base removed from V and 5 bases from J, the gap between germline ends came to 6 bases. The germline CDR1 and CDR2 sequences are MGHRA and YSYEKL. The CDR3 here is CASSQAVDQPQHF. The CDR3 coding sequence is TGCGCCAGCAGCCAAGCGGTAGATCAGCCCCAGCATTTT.

There are many counts of this clonotype. J is TRBJ1-6 and V is TRBV6-1, with TRBD1 as a possible D gene (6 bases). Germline V gene lookup returns CDR1 MNHNS and CDR2 SASEGT. CDR3 length: 14 residues. V lost 8 bases and J lost 5, with 13 bases in between. The CDR3 nucleotides are TGTGCCAGCTCAAGGGGGGGGGATAATTCACCCCTCCACTTT. Its protein is CASSRGGDNSPLHF.

The rearrangement uses TRBV4-2 and TRBJ1-2; D unclear. V dropped 0 bases and J dropped 3 bases, with 11 bases sitting between them. CDR1 is LGHNA and CDR2 is YNFKEQ in the germline V gene. This CDR3 spans 15 amino acids. The CDR3 is CASSQDQQDDYGYTF. CDR3 DNA: TGTGCCAGCAGCCAAGATCAGCAGGACGACTATGGCTACACCTTC.

This rearrangement joins TRBV20-1 to TRBJ2-3, with 12 bases aligning to TRBD2. The CDR3 spans 15 residues. With V trimmed by 4 bases and J by 4 bases, 6 bases remained unmatched. In germline, CDR1 is DFQATT, CDR2 SNEGSKA (reference sequence). CDR3 coding DNA: TGCAGTGCTAAACCGACTAGCGGGAGCCCAGATACGCAGTATTTT. Protein: CSAKPTSGSPDTQYF.

This clonotype has a handful of counts. The chain carries TRBV7-9 and TRBJ1-1, with a possible D match to TRBD1 (5 bases). Germline V CDR1 and CDR2: SEHNR, FQNEAQ (reference sequence). The CDR3 is 18 residues long. The germline V and J ends were trimmed by 5 bases and 1 base, with 23 bases remaining between them. Written as DNA, the CDR3 is TGTGCCAGCAGCCTATCGGGGCGATGGGGGGTTCAGAACACTGAAGCTTTCTTT. Translation gives CASSLSGRWGVQNTEAFF.